Reported below is one TCR beta chain. Its antigen is unknown. These data come from a study of spatial heterogeneity in lung cancer. Time point meaning: sample taken at primary tumor resection. The study's findings and limits: Tumor mutation count correlated with how many alpha and beta TCRs expanded intratumorally.

From the 5' RACE reads, TCRdb called clonotypes with MiXCR, one entry per CDR3 protein. Of 20,000 or so distinct CDR3 sequences listed, around 6.9% are singletons. The clonotype comes from a male donor with early-stage non-small cell lung cancer. The sequencing here drew on lung tumor tissue, taken at surgery.

This CDR3 reads CASSGDRAMNTEAFF. CDR3 DNA: TGTGCCAGCAGCGGGGACAGGGCGATGAACACTGAAGCTTTCTTT. The rearrangement uses TRBV7-6 and TRBJ1-1; the match to TRBD1 covers 9 bases. The CDR3 runs to 15 residues. The ends lost 5 bases at V and 0 bases at J; junction bases unmatched: 4. Germline CDR1 reads SGHVS; CDR2 reads FNYEAQ.